The 29 T cell receptor beta chains given below trace back to one sample, sequenced in a study of T cells and Merkel cell carcinoma outcomes (dated by TCRdb to between 2020 and 2021). Preparation of the library involved the immunoSEQ multiplex PCR assay. Here the immuneACCESS table is served through TCRdb, limited to in-frame sequences with V and J called. Missing clones are a known gap in these copies; in checked studies unresolved V genes cover under half, and the rest lacks a known reason. The sample table contains more than 6,000 clones; only one count was recorded for 70% to 75% of them. The ten largest clonotypes hold over 12% of the sample. Sequencing input: tumor tissue from Merkel cell carcinoma. The receptor set was obtained from a human donor with Merkel cell carcinoma. Some clones in this sample may be carry-over from other donors' samples.

This clone has just a few counts. The rearrangement joins TRBV4-3 to TRBJ2-3; no clear D gene. The CDR3 contains 16 residues. In germline, CDR1 is LGHNA, CDR2 YSLEER. The V and J ends lost 0 bases and 5 bases respectively, with 15 bases between them. Here the CDR3 reads CASSQDRESLIDTQYF. The CDR3 DNA sequence: TGCGCCAGCAGCCAAGATCGCGAGTCCCTGATAGATACGCAGTATTTT.

V usage is TRBV6-4 and J usage is TRBJ2-3, with unresolved D. Germline V gene sequence: CDR1 MRHNA, CDR2 SNTAGT. This CDR3 has 13 amino acids. Trimming shortened V by 0 bases and J by 6 bases, and 7 bases separated the two germline ends. The CDR3 protein is CASSDSWQDTQYF. CDR3 nucleotide sequence: TGTGCCAGCAGTGACTCGTGGCAGGATACGCAGTATTTT.

The chain has TRBV18 and TRBJ2-7; D could derive from TRBD1 or TRBD2 (7 bases each). This CDR3 is 16 amino acids long. Germline V CDR1 and CDR2: KGHSH, LQKENI. Trimming cost V 3 bases and J 8 bases, with 23 bases left between them. CDR3 nucleotide sequence: TGTGCCAGCTCACCTCAGGGGGGGACGAAGATAATCAAGCAGTACTTC. This gives the protein CASSPQGGTKIIKQYF.

The J gene is TRBJ2-3, the V gene TRBV2; D is uncertain. This CDR3 has 14 residues. The ends were cut back, 5 bases at V and 2 bases at J, with 11 bases in the middle. Germline V CDR1 and CDR2: SNHLY, FYNNEI. CDR3 nucleotides: TGTGCCAGCAGTAAGCTGACCGACACAGATACGCAGTATTTT. This encodes CASSKLTDTDTQYF.

V is TRBV4-1 and J is TRBJ2-1; the D is unclear. V lost 4 bases, J lost 8 bases, and 9 bases lay in between. Germline CDR1 reads MGHRA; CDR2 reads YSYEKL. This CDR3 contains 12 residues. The CDR3, as DNA: TGCGCCAGCAGCCGACCCCAAGATGAGCAGTTCTTC. Translating gives CASSRPQDEQFF.

In DNA form, the CDR3 reads TGTGCCAGCAGCCAAGATGTAGACGGGATCCATCAGCCCCAGCATTTT. Amino acid sequence: CASSQDVDGIHQPQHF. The rearrangement links TRBV4-2 to TRBJ1-5; D is unclear. Trimming shortened V by 0 bases and J by 5 bases, and 14 bases separated the two germline ends. CDR1 LGHNA and CDR2 YNFKEQ come from the germline V gene. The CDR3 length is 16 residues.

V gene TRBV28 combines with J gene TRBJ1-1; D not certain. This CDR3 is 11 amino acids long. The V gene's germline CDR1 is MDHEN and CDR2 SYDVKM. Trimming cost V 6 bases and J 1 base, with 3 bases left between them. The CDR3 DNA reads TGTGCCAGCAGGGGGAACACTGAAGCTTTCTTT. Protein sequence: CASRGNTEAFF.

This clone was observed a handful of times. V gene TRBV5-4 combines with J gene TRBJ2-3; 7 positions agree with TRBD2. The CDR3 contains 15 residues. Trimming at V came to 6 bases and at J to 0 bases, leaving 7 bases not matched to a gene. Germline V gene data show CDR1 as SGHNT and CDR2 as YYREEE (reference sequence). The CDR3 coding sequence is TGTGCCAGCATCAAAGCGGGAACTAGCACAGATACGCAGTATTTT. Protein product: CASIKAGTSTDTQYF.

This clone was seen only a few times. This chain links TRBV6-5 with TRBJ2-1, with D uncertain. From germline, CDR1 is MNHEY and CDR2 SVGAGI. This CDR3 region has 14 residues. The V and J ends lost 10 bases and 0 bases respectively, with 13 bases between them. The CDR3 sequence: CATSISSSYNEQFF. CDR3 nucleotide sequence: TGTGCCACCTCGATTTCGAGCTCCTACAATGAGCAGTTCTTC.

The chain employs TRBV7-8 and TRBJ1-5; D is perhaps TRBD1 (5 bases). V was pared by 1 base and J by 7 bases, with 17 bases between. This CDR3 is built from 16 residues. Germline V gene lookup returns CDR1 SGHVS and CDR2 FQNEAQ. CDR3 amino acids: CASSLEGRVKRQPQHF. The CDR3 DNA follows: TGTGCCAGCAGCTTAGAGGGCAGGGTAAAAAGACAGCCCCAGCATTTT.

A single count supports this clone. This chain uses TRBV13 with TRBJ2-3; 13 bases line up with TRBD2. Unmatched junction bases numbered 2, after V lost 0 bases and J lost 2 bases. This CDR3 has 17 residues. Germline values: CDR1 PRHDT, CDR2 FYEKMQ (reference sequence). The CDR3: CASSLGGLAGATDTQYF. DNA for the CDR3: TGTGCCAGCAGCTTAGGCGGACTAGCGGGAGCCACAGATACGCAGTATTTT.

Concerning this clone: The same CDR3 also results from other DNA sequences found in this sample. This chain's CDR3 is CASSPMRTYEQYF. The CDR3 DNA sequence: TGTGCCAGTAGTCCAATGCGGACGTACGAGCAGTACTTC. The gene calls are TRBV27 and TRBJ2-7; D is uncertain. Trimming shortened V by 9 bases and J by 4 bases, and 16 bases separated the two germline ends. CDR1 and CDR2 (germline): MNHEY, SMNVEV (reference sequence). The CDR3 totals 13 residues.

In regard to this clone: The germline gene is not matched at one end of the junction; a read error may be the cause. The sample carries other DNA sequences with the same CDR3. This chain connects TRBV5-1 to TRBJ2-7; 12 bases are a match to TRBD2. The CDR3 extends over 19 amino acids. CDR1 and CDR2 (germline): SGHRS, YFSETQ. The CDR3 DNA reads as TGCGCCAGCAGCTTGTTCTCGGCTAGCGGGAGGGGGAGCTCCTACGAGCAGTACTTT. It encodes CASSLFSASGRGSSYEQYF.

The chain carries TRBV5-1 and TRBJ1-2; D might be TRBD1 (5 bases). This CDR3 spans 15 amino acids. V was trimmed by 0 bases and J by 8 bases, leaving 17 bases between them. Per germline, CDR1 SGHRS and CDR2 YFSETQ. For the CDR3, the DNA is TGCGCCAGCAGCTTGGACGGGAACCTTAGGGGAGGCTACACCTTC. As protein: CASSLDGNLRGGYTF.

This chain uses TRBV5-4 with TRBJ2-1, with TRBD2 identical over 7 bases. The germline V gene encodes CDR1 SGHNT and CDR2 YYREEE (reference sequence). The CDR3 runs 18 residues. The V segment lost 4 bases and the J segment 5 bases; nucleotides outside the gene matches: 18. The CDR3 DNA follows: TGTGCCAGCAGCCCAATTTCGCTAGCGGAGCCGCTTAACAATGAGCAGTTCTTC. Its protein is CASSPISLAEPLNNEQFF.

This chain uses TRBV5-4 with TRBJ2-7, with D hard to call. Germline V gene sequence: CDR1 SGHNT, CDR2 YYREEE (reference sequence). The CDR3 spans 14 residues. V gave up 1 base and J gave up 0 bases, with 8 bases separating them. CDR3: CASSLFTFSYEQYF. For the CDR3, the DNA is TGTGCCAGCAGCTTGTTTACCTTCTCCTACGAGCAGTACTTC.

The chain recombines TRBV15 with TRBJ2-7, with D possibly being TRBD1 (5 bases). Germline V lookup: CDR1 LNHNV, CDR2 YYDKDF (reference sequence). The CDR3 consists of 13 residues. V lost 2 bases to trimming and J lost 4 bases, with 9 bases between them. The CDR3 nucleotides are TGTGCCACCAGCAGAATTGACAGTTACGAGCAGTACTTC. Translated: CATSRIDSYEQYF. Full variable domain (missing parts from reference TRBV15 and TRBJ2-7): DAMVIQNPRYQVTQFGKPVTLSCSQTLNHNVMYWYQQKSSQAPKLLFHYYDKDFNNEADTPDNFQSRRPNTSFCFLDIRSPGLGDTAMYLCATSRIDSYEQYFGPGTRLTVT.

This clone was counted a single time. The chain uses TRBV5-6 and TRBJ2-3; possibly TRBD1 or TRBD2 for D (6 bases each). This CDR3 comprises 13 residues. The germline CDR1 and CDR2 sequences are SGHDT and YYEEEE. V gave up 7 bases and J gave up 9 bases, with 18 bases separating them. The CDR3 DNA reads as TGTGCCAGCGGGGACACCATGGGAGGCACGCAGTATTTT. Translated: CASGDTMGGTQYF. The variable domain in full, with the rest retrieved from reference TRBV5-6 and TRBJ2-3, is DAGVTQSPTHLIKTRGQQVTLRCSPKSGHDTVSWYQQALGQGPQFIFQYYEEEERQRGNFPDRFSGHQFPNYSSELNVNALLLGDSALYLCASGDTMGGTQYFGPGTRLTVL.

The chain couples TRBV4-1 to TRBJ2-7, with TRBD2 identical over 11 bases. CDR3 length: 19 amino acids. Germline V lookup: CDR1 MGHRA, CDR2 YSYEKL. V lost 1 base, J lost 1 base, and 12 bases stayed unmatched. In DNA form, the CDR3 reads TGCGCCAGCAGCCAAGTCCCAAGTTCGACTAGCGGGACATCCTACGAGCAGTACTTC. It encodes CASSQVPSSTSGTSYEQYF.

The chain couples TRBV14 to TRBJ1-2; possible D gene TRBD1, 6 bases. There are 14 residues in the CDR3. Trimming took 1 base from V and 8 from J, leaving 14 bases between them. The germline V gene encodes CDR1 SGHDN and CDR2 FVKESK. The CDR3 DNA reads TGTGCCAGCAGCCAAGCCTCTACAGGGAAAGGCTACACCTTC. This sequence encodes CASSQASTGKGYTF.

The chain combines TRBV7-9 with TRBJ2-7, with 12 bases fitting TRBD2. The ends lost 1 base at V and 0 bases at J; junction bases unmatched: 10. Per germline, CDR1 SEHNR and CDR2 FQNEAQ (reference sequence). The CDR3 is made up of 19 amino acids. CDR3 loop: CASSLGPSSGRGSSYEQYF. CDR3 in DNA: TGTGCCAGCAGCTTAGGGCCCTCTAGCGGGAGGGGTAGCTCCTACGAGCAGTACTTC.

The V call is TRBV14, the J call TRBJ1-2, with D unresolved. CDR3 size: 12 residues. CDR1 SGHDN and CDR2 FVKESK come from the germline V gene. V was pared by 4 bases and J by 5 bases, with 8 bases between. CDR3 nucleotides: TGTGCCAGCAGCCGGCATCAATATGGCTACACCTTC. Translating gives CASSRHQYGYTF. The whole variable domain, remainder taken from reference TRBV14 and TRBJ1-2, is EAGVTQFPSHSVIEKGQTVTLRCDPISGHDNLYWYRRVMGKEIKFLLHFVKESKQDESGMPNNRFLAERTGGTYSTLKVQPAELEDSGVYFCASSRHQYGYTFGSGTRLTVV.

This rearrangement joins TRBV19 to TRBJ2-4, with TRBD2 as a possible D gene (6 bases). From germline, CDR1 is LNHDA and CDR2 SQIVND (reference sequence). V lost 4 bases and J 0 bases, leaving 31 bases between the germline ends. The CDR3 sequence is 22 residues long. The CDR3 sequence: CASSTRAYFDGGSQLAKNIQYF. The CDR3 region has the DNA TGTGCCAGTAGTACCAGGGCCTACTTCGACGGGGGATCACAACTAGCCAAAAACATTCAGTACTTC.

This chain uses TRBV6-1 with TRBJ2-1, with TRBD2 matching over 12 bases. The CDR3 contains 17 residues. Per germline, CDR1 MNHNS and CDR2 SASEGT. Unmatched junction bases numbered 11, after V lost 2 bases and J lost 9 bases. The CDR3 loop reads CASSELAGGFGPREQFF. DNA of the CDR3: TGTGCCAGCAGTGAACTAGCGGGAGGGTTCGGGCCACGTGAGCAGTTCTTC.

V usage is TRBV9 and J usage is TRBJ2-7; possibly TRBD1 for D (7 bases). CDR1 and CDR2 from the germline V gene are SGDLS and YYNGEE. V lost 4 bases, J lost 2 bases, and 16 bases lay in between. This CDR3 spans 15 amino acids. The CDR3 DNA reads as TGTGCCAGCAGCCAGGGGGGTAACCCTACCTACGAGCAGTACTTC. Protein: CASSQGGNPTYEQYF.

The V and J genes are TRBV18 and TRBJ2-7; maybe TRBD1 (6 bases). This CDR3 contains 14 residues. V dropped 3 bases and J dropped 1 base, with 10 bases sitting between them. Germline V gene lookup returns CDR1 KGHSH and CDR2 LQKENI. The CDR3 sequence: CASSPSTGSYEQYF. The CDR3 nucleotides are TGTGCCAGCTCACCCTCGACAGGATCCTACGAGCAGTACTTC.

A word on this clone: The identical CDR3 is also encoded by other nucleotide sequences in the sample. The chain is built from TRBV7-9 and TRBJ1-4; D is unresolved. The germline V and J ends were trimmed by 3 bases and 0 bases, with 8 bases remaining between them. CDR1 is SEHNR, CDR2 FQNEAQ, per germline (reference sequence). The CDR3 loop spans 15 amino acids. The CDR3 nucleotides are TGTGCCAGCAGCTTCCCCAGTACAACTAATGAAAAACTGTTTTTT. The encoded protein is CASSFPSTTNEKLFF.

The chain carries TRBV28 and TRBJ2-5; D perhaps matches TRBD1 (8 bases). The CDR3 length is 18 residues. Per the germline V gene, CDR1 is MDHEN and CDR2 is SYDVKM. V shed 7 bases and J shed 2 bases, with 26 bases lying between them. CDR3 loop: CASISRDRLAAGQETQYF. CDR3 DNA: TGTGCCAGCATTTCCCGGGACAGGCTAGCAGCGGGGCAAGAGACCCAGTACTTC.

In its sample, this clone was seen once. The rearrangement joins TRBV5-1 to TRBJ2-7, with 8 nucleotides matching TRBD1. CDR3 length: 13 residues. Trimming cost V 2 bases and J 5 bases; bases outside gene matches: 3. The germline CDR1 and CDR2 sequences are SGHRS and YFSETQ. The CDR3 spells CASSLLTGDEQYF. CDR3 nucleotide sequence: TGCGCCAGCAGCTTATTGACAGGGGACGAGCAGTACTTC.